Each of the 9 T cell receptor beta chains below was sequenced from the same sample in a study of identical twins. TCRdb re-analysed the 5' RACE reads in MiXCR, keeping a single row per CDR3 protein. The sample comprises 140,000 to 150,000 distinct CDR3 sequences, around 3.4% of which are singletons, and 8.1% rests with the top ten. What was sequenced was memory T cells sorted from blood. These receptors were obtained from a man younger than 35 in good health.

This clonotype was detected a few times. CDR3 sequence reads: CASSLGGVSGRFNEQFF. Here the CDR3 DNA reads TGTGCCAGCAGTTTAGGGGGGGTTAGCGGGAGGTTCAATGAGCAGTTCTTC. V usage is TRBV12-3 or TRBV12-4 and J usage is TRBJ2-1; TRBD2 agrees at 10 bases. This CDR3 has 17 residues. Losses at the gene ends were 1 base for V and 6 bases for J; bases not matched to a gene: 9.

This clonotype has at least ten counts. The chain couples TRBV6-1 to TRBJ2-5; D may correspond to TRBD1 or TRBD2 (5 bases each). V was trimmed by 5 bases and J by 5 bases, leaving 18 bases between them. The CDR3 has 15 residues. From germline, CDR1 is MNHNS and CDR2 SASEGT. The CDR3 region is CASSLGQGERETQYF. CDR3 sequence (DNA): TGTGCCAGCAGTCTCGGGCAGGGAGAAAGGGAGACCCAGTACTTC.

This clonotype appeared many times. The chain recombines TRBV7-7 with TRBJ2-1; D is unclear. V was cut by 0 bases and J by 7 bases, with 7 bases left in between. CDR3 size: 13 residues. Germline V gene data show CDR1 as SSHAT and CDR2 as FNYEAQ (reference sequence). This chain's CDR3 is CASSLAASNEQFF. The CDR3 DNA sequence: TGTGCCAGCAGCTTAGCAGCGTCGAATGAGCAGTTCTTC.

The table lists this clonotype with many counts. The chain recombines TRBV5-1 with TRBJ2-2; 9 nucleotides line up with TRBD2. The germline gives CDR1 SGHRS, CDR2 YFSETQ. CDR3 length equals 17 residues. The V and J ends lost 2 bases and 1 base, in that order; junction bases with no gene match: 6. CDR3 protein: CASSFNAGGVNTGELFF. The DNA of the CDR3 is TGCGCCAGCAGCTTCAACGCGGGAGGGGTGAACACCGGGGAGCTGTTTTTT.

This clonotype was recorded at least ten times. The V gene is TRBV10-1, the J gene TRBJ2-7, with unresolved D. Germline V gives CDR1 WNHNN, CDR2 SYGVQD (reference sequence). There are 9 residues in the CDR3. The CDR3 here is CTPPHEQYV. In DNA, the CDR3 is TGCACTCCCCCCCACGAGCAGTACGTC.

This clonotype came up many times. The genes are TRBV29-1 and TRBJ2-7; no firm D call. V gave up 6 bases and J gave up 5 bases, with 11 bases separating them. The V gene's germline CDR1 is SQVTM and CDR2 ANQGSEA. This CDR3 is 11 amino acids long. As DNA, the CDR3 is TGCAGCGTATCTCTTGTTGACGAGCAGTACTTC. Encoded protein: CSVSLVDEQYF.

This clonotype was detected many times. This chain connects TRBV4-2 to TRBJ2-3; D uncertain. The germline V gene encodes CDR1 LGHNA and CDR2 YNFKEQ. The CDR3 extends over 14 amino acids. V shed 0 bases and J shed 3 bases, with 7 bases lying between them. The CDR3 DNA sequence: TGTGCCAGCAGCCAAGATGGCCTGACAGATACGCAGTATTTT. The encoded protein is CASSQDGLTDTQYF.

This clonotype was recorded many times. This chain joins TRBV11-2 and TRBJ1-1, with 7 bases fitting TRBD1. Trimming took 5 bases from V and 1 from J; bases not matched to a gene: 19. The CDR3 sequence is 19 residues long. CDR1 is SGHAT and CDR2 is FQNNGV in the germline V gene. The CDR3 is CASSPRGLRGRVRNTEAFF. CDR3 nucleotide sequence: TGTGCCAGCAGCCCCCGGGGTTTGAGGGGGCGCGTGAGGAACACTGAAGCTTTCTTT.

This clonotype was seen ten or more times. This chain links TRBV2 with TRBJ2-1; possibly TRBD1 for D (5 bases). Germline CDR1 is SNHLY and CDR2 is FYNNEI. V was trimmed by 6 bases and J by 8 bases, leaving 11 bases between them. CDR3 size: 12 residues. The DNA for the CDR3 is TGTGCCAGCAGGGATGACAGAGATGAGCAGTTCTTC. The encoded protein is CASRDDRDEQFF.